These 15 T cell receptor beta chains originate from one sample sequenced in a study of identical twins. TCRdb redid the calling of the 5' RACE reads with MiXCR, one entry per CDR3 protein. This table holds roughly 700,000 distinct CDR3 sequences, 8.6% found once. The sample was also reused in another study, on yellow fever vaccine responses in identical twins.

Sequencing used PBMCs. The source of these receptors is a woman aged 18 to 35 in good health.

This clonotype came up many times. The chain couples TRBV16 to TRBJ2-1; no clear D. Germline values: CDR1 KGHSY, CDR2 FQNENV. This CDR3 spans 14 amino acids. Trimming removed 2 bases at V and 6 bases at J, with 11 bases between. CDR3 nucleotides: TGTGCCAGCAGCCAACCGATAGTTCCCAATGAGCAGTTCTTC. Translating gives CASSQPIVPNEQFF.

The chain recombines TRBV28 with TRBJ2-7, with 9 bases aligning to TRBD2. J was trimmed by 8 bases and V by 7 bases; bases with no gene match: 6. CDR3 length equals 12 residues. Per germline, CDR1 MDHEN and CDR2 SYDVKM. The CDR3 DNA follows: TGTGCCAGCACCGGACTAGCGTGGCAGCAGTACTTC. Translated, it gives CASTGLAWQQYF.

This clonotype was observed a handful of times. The J gene is TRBJ2-7, the V gene TRBV27; D perhaps matches TRBD2 (5 bases). The germline CDR1 and CDR2 sequences are MNHEY and SMNVEV (reference sequence). The length of the CDR3 is 15 residues. V shed 5 bases and J shed 2 bases, with 16 bases lying between them. In DNA, the CDR3 is TGTGCCAGCAGTCCCACCCCGGGATGGGCCTACGAGCAGTACTTC. Translation: CASSPTPGWAYEQYF.

The chain employs TRBV3-1 and TRBJ2-3; 10 nucleotides align to TRBD2. This CDR3 is 18 amino acids long. CDR1 and CDR2 (germline): LGHDT, YNNKEL (reference sequence). V gave up 1 base and J gave up 0 bases; unmatched junction bases: 7. CDR3 coding DNA: TGTGCCAGCAGCCAAGCCCCGGGACTAGCGAGTAGCACAGATACGCAGTATTTT. It specifies CASSQAPGLASSTDTQYF.

Ten or more counts support this clonotype. The V gene is TRBV19, the J gene TRBJ1-5; D is unclear. This CDR3 has 15 amino acids. V shed 3 bases and J shed 0 bases, with 9 bases lying between them. Germline V gene data show CDR1 as LNHDA and CDR2 as SQIVND (reference sequence). The CDR3: CASSMKGFSNQPQHF. The CDR3 DNA reads TGTGCCAGTAGTATGAAGGGATTTAGCAATCAGCCCCAGCATTTT.

The chain uses TRBV6-5 and TRBJ2-5; TRBD1 matches at 8 bases. The CDR3 extends over 16 amino acids. The V gene end was trimmed by 7 bases and the J gene end by 5 bases; junction bases not matched to a gene: 15. Germline V CDR1 and CDR2: MNHEY, SVGAGI. CDR3 sequence reads: CASMFGGHRGKETQYF. In DNA form, the CDR3 reads TGTGCCAGCATGTTTGGGGGTCACAGGGGGAAGGAGACCCAGTACTTC.

The chain combines TRBV20-1 with TRBJ2-7; perhaps TRBD2 as D (6 bases). The CDR3 sequence is 13 residues long. In germline, CDR1 is DFQATT, CDR2 SNEGSKA (reference sequence). Trimming shortened V by 3 bases and J by 3 bases, and 12 bases separated the two germline ends. CDR3 region: CSASGDGGYEQYF. CDR3 in DNA: TGCAGTGCTAGTGGTGACGGGGGCTACGAGCAGTACTTC.

This clonotype was counted only a few times. The chain is built from TRBV20-1 and TRBJ2-3; 9 bases agree with TRBD2. The CDR3 totals 18 residues. The J segment lost 2 bases and the V segment lost 0 bases, leaving 12 bases of the junction unmatched. Germline lookup yields CDR1 DFQATT and CDR2 SNEGSKA (reference sequence). The CDR3 sequence: CSARDPATSGLYTDTQYF. The DNA of the CDR3 is TGCAGTGCTAGAGATCCTGCGACTAGCGGCCTATACACAGATACGCAGTATTTT.

This clonotype has a handful of counts. The genes are TRBV6-5 and TRBJ2-2; D tentatively reads TRBD1 or TRBD2 (5 bases each). Trimming removed 2 bases at V and 5 bases at J, with 6 bases between. Germline lookup yields CDR1 MNHEY and CDR2 SVGAGI. The CDR3 covers 13 residues. CDR3 region: CASSYEGTGELFF. The CDR3 DNA sequence: TGTGCCAGCAGTTACGAGGGGACCGGGGAGCTGTTTTTT.

The gene calls are TRBV10-3 and TRBJ2-3; no reliable D call. The germline gives CDR1 ENHRY, CDR2 SYGVKD. There are 14 residues in the CDR3. Deletions cut 0 bases from V and 3 bases from J, with 7 bases between. Written as DNA, the CDR3 is TGTGCCATCAGTGAGTCGAGCAGGACAGATACGCAGTATTTT. Its translation: CAISESSRTDTQYF.

The V and J genes are TRBV20-1 and TRBJ1-2, with TRBD1 matching over 8 bases. The CDR3 has 15 amino acids. In germline, CDR1 is DFQATT, CDR2 SNEGSKA (reference sequence). V gave up 5 bases and J gave up 2 bases; unmatched junction bases: 10. In DNA form, the CDR3 reads TGCAGTGCTCCTACGGACAGGGCGATCAACTATGGCTACACCTTC. Translating it yields CSAPTDRAINYGYTF.

This clonotype came up many times. This chain connects TRBV29-1 to TRBJ2-1; D gene unclear. V was trimmed by 4 bases and J by 1 base, leaving 5 bases between them. Looked up from germline, CDR1 is SQVTM and CDR2 is ANQGSEA. This CDR3 has 12 amino acids. CDR3: CSVGSSYNEQFF. CDR3 bases: TGCAGCGTTGGATCTTCCTACAATGAGCAGTTCTTC.

This clonotype has a handful of counts. The chain couples TRBV9 to TRBJ2-7, with 7 bases aligning to TRBD1. Germline V gives CDR1 SGDLS, CDR2 YYNGEE. This CDR3 contains 17 residues. V dropped 0 bases and J dropped 4; count of bases not matched to a gene: 13. The CDR3 region has the DNA TGTGCCAGCAGCGTAGTGATCTCTCTGACAGGGTTGTACGAGCAGTACTTC. Amino acid sequence: CASSVVISLTGLYEQYF.

This clonotype has a count of ten or more. The gene calls are TRBV12-3 or TRBV12-4 and TRBJ2-7; 7 bases line up with TRBD1. The CDR3 consists of 14 residues. Germline trimming cut 6 bases from V and 4 bases from J; bases unmatched to any gene: 9. Here the CDR3 DNA reads TGTGCCAGCAGCCGTCGGGACAGCCTGTACGAGCAGTACTTC. Translated: CASSRRDSLYEQYF.

This clonotype showed up just a few times. The chain joins TRBV11-2 to TRBJ2-1; TRBD2 agrees at 11 bases. This CDR3 comprises 16 residues. J lost 9 bases, V lost 1 base, and 8 bases had no gene match. Germline CDR1 is SGHAT and CDR2 is FQNNGV. This CDR3 reads CASSLVVAGGPGEQFF. CDR3 DNA: TGTGCCAGCAGCTTAGTAGTAGCGGGAGGGCCGGGTGAGCAGTTCTTC.